The next 21 T cell receptor beta chains were all read from a single sample in a study of blood T cells in healthy people across ages. A second PCR, run for roughly 7 to 11 cycles, used a sample-barcoded 5' primer plus a J-beta primer mix. In TCRdb, the 5' RACE reads were re-called with MiXCR into one record per CDR3 protein. This sample has roughly 2 million distinct CDR3 sequences, with around 48% found just once. Sequences were obtained from blood. These receptor sequences come from a woman aged 40 to 49 in good health.

This clonotype was detected ten times or more. Being one base from a much bigger clone, this may be a read error. The chain carries TRBV4-3 and TRBJ1-5; D is undetermined. The CDR3 totals 15 residues. Looked up from germline, CDR1 is LGHNA and CDR2 is YSLEER. Trimming removed 1 base from V and 4 bases from J, with 11 bases in between. The chain's CDR3 is CASSQVGGVNQPQHF. In DNA, the CDR3 is TGCGCCAGCAGCCAAGTCGGCGGCGTTAATCAGCCCCAGCATTTT.

The genes are TRBV2 and TRBJ1-4; no firm D call. In germline, CDR1 is SNHLY, CDR2 FYNNEI. Deletions cut 6 bases from V and 10 bases from J, with 15 bases between. The CDR3 contains 13 residues. The CDR3 DNA reads TGTGCCAGCAGCTCGGAGACGGGGAGAAAACTGTTTTTT. It translates to CASSSETGRKLFF.

The chain recombines TRBV20-1 with TRBJ2-1, with 8 bases fitting TRBD2. Germline trimming cut 3 bases from V and 10 bases from J; bases unmatched to any gene: 8. Germline V gene lookup returns CDR1 DFQATT and CDR2 SNEGSKA (reference sequence). The CDR3 runs to 13 residues. The CDR3 loop reads CSASLGLGVEQFF. The CDR3 nucleotides read TGCAGTGCTAGTTTGGGACTAGGCGTCGAGCAGTTCTTC.

Concerning this clonotype itself: At one of its ends the junction is not consistent with the germline gene, which may arise from a read error. CDR3 amino acids: CAGRVVGGEMRTEAFF. The CDR3, as DNA: TGTGCCGGCAGGGTCGTGGGGGGCGAAATGAGGACTGAAGCTTTCTTT. This chain links TRBV7-8 with TRBJ1-1; possible D gene TRBD1, 6 bases. CDR1 is SGHVS, CDR2 FQNEAQ, per germline. CDR3 length: 16 amino acids.

The J gene is TRBJ1-4, the V gene TRBV18; D unclear. V lost 3 bases, J lost 8 bases, and 10 bases lay in between. CDR1 and CDR2 from the germline V gene are KGHSH and LQKENI. The CDR3 is made up of 13 amino acids. CDR3 DNA sequence: TGTGCCAGCTCACCGGAGGGTAGAGAAAAACTGTTTTTT. It encodes CASSPEGREKLFF.

V gene TRBV5-1 combines with J gene TRBJ1-6, with 7 positions matching TRBD1. The trim removed 7 bases at V and 6 bases at J, leaving 10 bases unmatched. CDR3 size: 15 residues. Germline-derived CDR1 and CDR2 are SGHRS and YFSETQ. This chain's CDR3 is CASRLTGPVNSPLHF. The CDR3 DNA sequence: TGCGCCAGCCGGCTGACAGGGCCCGTTAATTCACCCCTCCACTTT.

V gene TRBV7-9 combines with J gene TRBJ2-5, with D possibly called TRBD1 or TRBD2 (5 bases each). V was cut by 5 bases and J by 11 bases, with 21 bases left in between. The CDR3 is 14 amino acids. Germline CDR1 is SEHNR and CDR2 is FQNEAQ (reference sequence). The CDR3 coding sequence is TGTGCCAGCAGCCGAGGGGTAGGATCACGTGAGCAGTACTTC. Protein sequence: CASSRGVGSREQYF.

The chain uses TRBV5-4 and TRBJ2-3; unclear D gene. Trimming took off 0 bases at V and 2 bases at J, with 7 bases between the two ends. Germline V gene sequence: CDR1 SGHNT, CDR2 YYREEE (reference sequence). This CDR3 is 14 amino acids long. The CDR3 DNA reads as TGTGCCAGCAGCTTGGTGCACTTCACAGATACGCAGTATTTT. Translating gives CASSLVHFTDTQYF.

This chain uses TRBV20-1 with TRBJ2-7; TRBD1 is a possible D gene (6 bases). In germline, CDR1 is DFQATT, CDR2 SNEGSKA (reference sequence). The CDR3 has 14 residues. Trimming cost V 3 bases and J 0 bases, with 12 bases left between them. CDR3 sequence reads: CSARDRPSSYEQYF. In DNA, the CDR3 is TGCAGTGCTAGGGACAGACCGAGCTCCTACGAGCAGTACTTC.

This chain links TRBV20-1 with TRBJ1-5; the match to TRBD1 covers 10 bases. The trim removed 6 bases at V and 4 bases at J, leaving 6 bases unmatched. CDR1 DFQATT and CDR2 SNEGSKA come from the germline V gene (reference sequence). The CDR3 is 14 residues long. CDR3 nucleotide sequence: TGCAGTGCCGACAGGGGGCGGCAGAATCAGCCCCAGCATTTT. Protein product: CSADRGRQNQPQHF.

The chain is built from TRBV6-1 and TRBJ2-7; no reliable D call. V shed 3 bases and J shed 2 bases, with 8 bases lying between them. CDR3 size: 13 residues. Germline V gene sequence: CDR1 MNHNS, CDR2 SASEGT. CDR3 sequence (DNA): TGTGCCAGCAGTGAGGTGGCAGCCTACGAGCAGTACTTC. This encodes CASSEVAAYEQYF.

This rearrangement joins TRBV6-2 or TRBV6-3 to TRBJ2-5; tentatively, D is TRBD1 (6 bases). The germline V and J ends were trimmed by 2 bases and 0 bases, with 13 bases remaining between them. Germline V gene lookup returns CDR1 MNHEY and CDR2 SVGEGT. The length of the CDR3 is 16 residues. The CDR3 loop is CASSYGQGKYQETQYF. CDR3 nucleotides: TGTGCCAGCAGTTACGGCCAGGGGAAATACCAAGAGACCCAGTACTTC.

The V gene is TRBV20-1, the J gene TRBJ1-6; 7 bases match TRBD1. Germline CDR1 is DFQATT and CDR2 is SNEGSKA (reference sequence). This CDR3 contains 15 residues. The ends lost 3 bases at V and 7 bases at J; junction bases unmatched: 9. The CDR3 DNA sequence: TGCAGTGCTAGTAGTTCGGACAGGACAAATTCACCCCTCCACTTT. Encoded protein: CSASSSDRTNSPLHF.

The chain couples TRBV7-2 to TRBJ2-5; 11 nucleotides agree with TRBD2. CDR1 and CDR2 from the germline V gene are SGHTA and FQGNSA. This CDR3 region has 17 residues. V was clipped by 5 bases and J by 1 base; unmatched bases: 9. DNA of the CDR3: TGTGCCAGCAGCCTATCCTCCACTAGCGGGGGCCAAGAGACCCAGTACTTC. Translation gives CASSLSSTSGGQETQYF.

The table lists this clonotype with a few counts. This sequence joins TRBV7-2 and TRBJ2-3, with 9 positions matching TRBD2. The CDR3 is 13 amino acids. J lost 2 bases, V lost 10 bases, and 4 bases had no gene match. The V gene's germline CDR1 is SGHTA and CDR2 FQGNSA. The CDR3 protein is CATTSGPTDTQYF. CDR3 DNA sequence: TGTGCCACGACTAGCGGACCCACAGATACGCAGTATTTT.

This clonotype has a count of ten or more. The chain has TRBV29-1 and TRBJ2-1; no firm D call. This CDR3 region has 12 residues. V was trimmed by 4 bases and J by 4 bases, leaving 8 bases between them. From germline, CDR1 is SQVTM and CDR2 ANQGSEA. The CDR3 DNA is TGCAGCGTTGGTCAAGGTTACAATGAGCAGTTCTTC. Encoded protein: CSVGQGYNEQFF.

V and J are TRBV6-2 or TRBV6-3 and TRBJ2-3, with D perhaps matching TRBD1 or TRBD2 (5 bases each). The CDR3 is made up of 14 amino acids. CDR1 MNHEY and CDR2 SVGEGT come from the germline V gene. Trimming stripped 5 bases from V and 3 bases from J, with 12 bases between. The CDR3: CASSTRDGTDTQYF. In DNA form, the CDR3 reads TGTGCCAGCAGTACCCGGGACGGAACAGATACGCAGTATTTT.

The chain joins TRBV28 to TRBJ2-3; 14 bases are a match to TRBD2. Germline V gene sequence: CDR1 MDHEN, CDR2 SYDVKM. CDR3 length: 17 residues. Trimming at V came to 3 bases and at J to 7 bases, leaving 9 bases not matched to a gene. The CDR3 bases are TGTGCCAGCAGTTTCCCTCCGGGACTAGCGGGGGATTATACGCAGTATTTT. It is translated as CASSFPPGLAGDYTQYF. Looking up the rest from reference TRBV28 and TRBJ2-3 gives the full variable domain: DVKVTQSSRYLVKRTGEKVFLECVQDMDHENMFWYRQDPGLGLRLIYFSYDVKMKEKGDIPEGYSVSREKKERFSLILESASTNQTSMYLCASSFPPGLAGDYTQYFGPGTRLTVL.

This clonotype was detected only a few times. V and J are TRBV7-2 and TRBJ1-6; D unclear. Trimming removed 5 bases at V and 8 bases at J, with 10 bases between. This CDR3 has 13 amino acids. Per germline, CDR1 SGHTA and CDR2 FQGNSA. CDR3 sequence (DNA): TGTGCCAGCAGCCCGGAGGGTTATTCACCCCTCCACTTT. This gives the protein CASSPEGYSPLHF.

This clonotype has just a few counts. This chain joins TRBV6-2 or TRBV6-3 and TRBJ2-4; possible D gene TRBD1, 6 bases. The J call may be in error: the DNA end matches TRBJ2-7 better. CDR1 is MNHEY and CDR2 is SVGEGT in the germline V gene. The CDR3 is 14 amino acids. CDR3 DNA sequence: TGTGCCAGTCGCCAGGCCGGGACAACGAACGAGCAGTACTTC. This codes for CASRQAGTTNEQYF.

The rearrangement joins TRBV5-1 to TRBJ1-5; TRBD1 might be the D (6 bases). Trimming cost V 0 bases and J 4 bases, with 11 bases left between them. The CDR3 contains 15 residues. CDR1 and CDR2 from the germline V gene are SGHRS and YFSETQ. The chain's CDR3 is CASSLEGVPNQPQHF. The CDR3 nucleotides read TGCGCCAGCAGCTTGGAGGGGGTTCCTAATCAGCCCCAGCATTTT.